The clone carrying this TCR beta chain was detected only a few times. The sample comes from a study of cytomegalovirus exposure and HLA in healthy donors. A multiplex PCR was run with 60 Vbeta primers and 13 Jbeta primers. Using immunoSEQ multiplex PCR, the repertoire was profiled, and TCRdb retains in-frame clones only, with some absent. This table holds about 240,000 clones, approximately 80% found once. Specimen: PBMCs. This sequence originates from a woman aged 60-75 years in good health and CMV-seropositive.

The CDR3 is CASSEQDQPQHF. In DNA form, the CDR3 reads TGCGCCAGCAGTGAACAGGACCAGCCCCAGCATTTT. The chain couples TRBV10-2 to TRBJ1-5, with a tentative D call TRBD1 (5 bases). The ends were cut back, 3 bases at V and 7 bases at J, with 7 bases in the middle. CDR3 length: 12 residues. From germline, CDR1 is WSHSY and CDR2 SAAADI.